This T cell receptor (beta chain) was obtained from a study of T-cell reconstitution after alpha-beta-depleted transplantation in children (dated by TCRdb to the mid-2010s). Broadly, across the study: T-cell immune reconstitution after TCRalphabeta/CD19-depleted allogeneic hematopoietic cell transplantation in children was quantitatively tracked in the study by means of TCR repertoire profiling. Overall results and qualifications from the work: The frequencies of hyperexpanded clones fell over the following months, and after one year, T-cell counts and TCRbeta diversity were mostly attributed to newly produced T cells. About two months after transplant, the apparently early recovery of alphabetaT-cell counts reportedly depended on just several hundred clones that had expanded rapidly and came from non-depleted graft cells. The high TCRbeta diversity at day 60 in some patients was ascribed to recipient T cells and intrathymic progenitors that had survived conditioning.

The library was produced with PCR. Sequencer: Illumina HiSeq 2500. To normalize quantification of the TCRbeta repertoire, the TCR libraries were built with molecular barcoding that relied on unique molecular identifiers. TCRdb's own reprocessing of the public reads used fastp at Q25 and MiXCR and kept productive beta chains. Every entry covers one CDR3 protein and lists the most common genes and DNA from its rows. The sample records hundreds of thousands of distinct CDR3 sequences, 24% of which are singletons. 4% to 5.5% of the sample is in the top ten clones. The meaning of the sample's treatment or condition label: allogeneic hematopoietic cell transplantation with graft depleted of TCRalphabeta T cells and CD19 B cells. The transplant recipients were children given TCRalphabeta/CD19-depleted allogeneic hematopoietic cell grafts. Notes on this clonotype: No cognate antigen has been identified for it. Since a much larger clone is just one base distant, this may be a read error.

V gives up 4 bases and J gives up 8 bases, and the segment between their germline ends measures 13 bases. The germline V gene supplies CDR1 SGHRS and CDR2 YFSETQ. The CDR3 spans 13 residues, from the cysteine through the phenylalanine. Only CDR3 DNA is held: 39 bases, read in frame from base 1. The origin of this receptor is a female patient aged 2-10 years who had a stem cell transplant for congenital amegakaryocytic thrombocytopenia, so the T cells may come from the graft donor. This specimen consisted of PBMCs, mostly from graft donor cells, obtained 360 days after TCRalphabeta/CD19-depleted stem cell transplant. The chain is assembled from TRBV5-1 and TRBJ2-1, with no reliable assignment of the D segment. The DNA is as follows: TGCGCCAGCAGCCATCGTCTAGTGCATGAGCAGTTCTTC. Translated, this gives CASSHRLVHEQFF.